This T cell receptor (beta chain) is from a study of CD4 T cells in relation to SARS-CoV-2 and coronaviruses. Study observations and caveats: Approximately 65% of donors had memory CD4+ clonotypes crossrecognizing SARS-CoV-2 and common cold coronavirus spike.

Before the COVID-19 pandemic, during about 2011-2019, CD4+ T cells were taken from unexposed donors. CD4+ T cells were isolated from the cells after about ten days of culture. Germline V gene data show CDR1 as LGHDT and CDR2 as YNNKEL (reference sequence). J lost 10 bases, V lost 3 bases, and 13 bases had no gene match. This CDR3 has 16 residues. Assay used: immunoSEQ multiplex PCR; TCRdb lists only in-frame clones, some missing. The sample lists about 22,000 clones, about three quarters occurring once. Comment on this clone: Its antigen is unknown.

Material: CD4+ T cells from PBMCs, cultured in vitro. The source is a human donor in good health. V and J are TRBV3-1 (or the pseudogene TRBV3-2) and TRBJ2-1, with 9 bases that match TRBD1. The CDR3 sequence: CASSHRRDRVLQEQFF. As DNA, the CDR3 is TGTGCCAGCAGCCATCGCCGGGACAGGGTTTTACAGGAGCAGTTCTTC.